These T cell receptor beta chains were read from a single sample in a study of blood T cells in healthy people across ages. TCRdb ran MiXCR on the 5' RACE reads and lists one entry per CDR3 protein. The table shows about 780,000 distinct CDR3 sequences, with around 45% occurring only once. The sample was blood. The receptor source for this set is a man older than 75 in good health. The CDR3 runs from the conserved cysteine through the conserved F or W. A D gene is named only where the DNA matches it firmly. Not every row has a clone size; where given, it reads once, few, many or a size class.

cdr3_aa cdr3_nt d_call cdr3_length v_call clone_size j_call
CASSLGPSTRIGQYF TGTGCCAGCAGCTTAGGCCCCAGCACCCGGATCGGGCAGTACTTC - 15 TRBV13 few TRBJ2-7
CASSSRDILDQPQHF TGTGCCAGCAGTTCGAGGGACATCCTGGATCAGCCCCAGCATTTT - 15 TRBV28 once TRBJ1-5
CASSYTNGSPNSPLHF TGTGCCAGCAGTTACACGAACGGGAGTCCTAATTCACCCCTCCACTTT - 16 TRBV6-5 - TRBJ1-6
CASSDLGLAGANEQFF TGTGCCAGCAGTGATTTGGGACTAGCGGGAGCGAATGAGCAGTTCTTC TRBD2 16 TRBV2 - TRBJ2-1
CASSLKGPPYEQYF TGTGCCAGCAGTTTAAAGGGACCCCCCTACGAGCAGTACTTC - 14 TRBV27 few TRBJ2-7
CASSLWDRGQSNYEQYF TGTGCCAGCAGTTTATGGGACAGGGGCCAATCTAACTACGAGCAGTACTTC TRBD1 17 TRBV28 - TRBJ2-7
CASSQDWLAGVLFF TGCGCCAGCAGCCAAGACTGGCTAGCGGGAGTTCTGTTCTTC TRBD2 14 TRBV4-3 many TRBJ2-1
CASSLESSHEQFF TGTGCCAGCAGCCTTGAGAGTAGTCATGAGCAGTTCTTC - 13 TRBV13 - TRBJ2-1
CASSPLLYEQYF TGCGCCAGCAGCCCTTTACTCTACGAGCAGTACTTC - 12 TRBV5-1 - TRBJ2-7
CASSLSGTGGGETQYF TGTGCCAGCAGCTTGAGCGGGACAGGGGGAGGTGAGACCCAGTACTTC TRBD1 16 TRBV7-9 - TRBJ2-5
CASSSISREQYF TGTGCCAGCAGTTCTATAAGCAGGGAGCAGTACTTC - 12 TRBV28 - TRBJ2-5
CASSSLGGQGEQFF TGTGCCAGCAGCTCCCTGGGGGGGCAGGGTGAGCAGTTCTTC - 14 TRBV7-3 few TRBJ2-1
CASSEGLAAAYEQYF TGTGCCAGCAGTGAAGGACTAGCAGCAGCCTACGAGCAGTACTTC TRBD2 15 TRBV6-1 - TRBJ2-7
CASSELGTSIQTQYF TGTGCCAGCAGTGAATTGGGGACATCGATACAGACCCAGTACTTC - 15 TRBV25-1 - TRBJ2-5
CASSLSGGDTQYF TGTGCCAGCAGCTTGTCAGGGGGAGATACGCAGTATTTT TRBD1 13 TRBV7-2 few TRBJ2-3
CSARVTGNQETQYF TGCAGTGCTAGAGTTACTGGAAACCAAGAGACCCAGTACTTC - 14 TRBV20-1 - TRBJ2-5
CASSYSRQASHEQYF TGTGCCAGCAGTTATTCCAGACAGGCGAGCCACGAGCAGTACTTC - 15 TRBV6-5 - TRBJ2-7
CASTPYAGRAFF TGTGCCAGCACCCCGTATGCGGGCCGGGCTTTCTTT - 12 TRBV28 - TRBJ1-1
CASSVQGGWANVLTF TGTGCCAGCAGCGTACAGGGTGGCTGGGCCAACGTCCTGACTTTC - 15 TRBV5-8 many TRBJ2-6
CSAGRLAGRYNEQFF TGCAGTGCTGGCCGACTAGCGGGTAGATACAATGAGCAGTTCTTC TRBD2 15 TRBV20-1 - TRBJ2-1
CASSARSRTDTQYF TGTGCCAGCAGCGCTAGATCTAGGACAGATACGCAGTATTTT - 14 TRBV7-3 - TRBJ2-3
CASTKGQGYGYTF TGTGCCAGCACCAAAGGACAGGGCTATGGCTACACCTTC TRBD1 13 TRBV12-3/TRBV12-4 - TRBJ1-2
CASRPTPGKRGYNEQFF TGTGCCAGCAGACCTACTCCGGGGAAGCGGGGGTACAATGAGCAGTTCTTC TRBD2 17 TRBV7-8 once TRBJ2-1
CSASLSGGWETQYF TGCAGTGCTTCCCTGAGCGGGGGCTGGGAGACCCAGTACTTC TRBD2 14 TRBV20-1 - TRBJ2-5
CAIRTYSSDEQYF TGTGCCATCAGGACATATTCGTCCGACGAGCAGTACTTC - 13 TRBV10-3 - TRBJ2-7
CASSLDAYRTDTQYF TGTGCCAGCAGCTTGGACGCCTACCGCACAGATACGCAGTATTTT - 15 TRBV7-9 many TRBJ2-3
CASSLPPGLAGDEQFF TGTGCCAGCAGCTTACCCCCGGGACTAGCGGGGGATGAGCAGTTCTTC TRBD2 16 TRBV7-2 once TRBJ2-1
CATRADTDTQYF TGTGCCACCAGGGCCGACACAGATACGCAGTATTTT - 12 TRBV24-1 many TRBJ2-3
CASSRGSNTGELFF TGTGCCAGCAGTAGGGGCTCGAACACCGGGGAGCTGTTTTTT - 14 TRBV12-3/TRBV12-4 - TRBJ2-2
CASSQGFGQGQETQYF TGCGCCAGCAGCCAGGGTTTCGGACAGGGGCAAGAGACCCAGTACTTC TRBD1 16 TRBV4-3 few TRBJ2-5
CSAWGLAGTDTQYF TGCAGTGCGTGGGGACTAGCGGGCACAGATACGCAGTATTTT TRBD2 14 TRBV20-1 few TRBJ2-3
CASSYSTTQYF TGTGCCAGCAGTTACTCGACAACCCAGTACTTC - 11 TRBV6-2/TRBV6-3 few TRBJ2-5
CASSYPAVRETQYF TGTGCCAGCAGTTACCCAGCGGTCAGGGAGACCCAGTACTTC - 14 TRBV6-5 - TRBJ2-5
CSALDRGHGETQYF TGCAGTGCTTTGGACAGGGGGCACGGCGAGACCCAGTACTTC TRBD1 14 TRBV20-1 - TRBJ2-5
CASSSPLQRESYEQFF TGTGCCAGCAGCTCCCCCCTCCAGCGGGAGAGTTACGAGCAGTTCTTC TRBD2 16 TRBV7-9 once TRBJ2-1